This TCR beta chain emerged from a study of OX40 agonist ivuxolimab in advanced cancers. Study information: Partial responses were recorded for three patients, including one with hepatocellular carcinoma and two with cutaneous melanoma.

Study conclusions and caveats: The study observed clonal expansion of CD4+ and CD8+ blood T cells by week 6 at 0.1 to 3.0 mg/kg.

Sampling of blood occurred at baseline, cycle 4 day 1, and cycle 7 day 1. The CDR3 runs to 14 residues. V dropped 1 base and J dropped 7; count of bases not matched to a gene: 6. CDR1 is SGHAT and CDR2 is FQNNGV in the germline V gene. Remarks on this clone: Its antigen is as yet unknown.

The repertoire was sequenced with immunoSEQ multiplex PCR; TCRdb's copy has only in-frame clones and lacks some. The sample consists of about 26,000 clones, roughly 79% of them appearing once. The receptor was isolated from an adult with an advanced solid tumor such as melanoma, head and neck, liver or kidney cancer. The sequencing here drew on CD4+ or CD8+ T cells sorted from blood, taken in a trial of the OX40 agonist ivuxolimab. The chain joins TRBV11-2 to TRBJ2-7, with 8 bases that match TRBD2. The CDR3 loop is CASSLGAGAAEQYF. The CDR3 nucleotides read TGTGCCAGCAGCTTAGGAGCGGGAGCCGCGGAGCAGTACTTC.